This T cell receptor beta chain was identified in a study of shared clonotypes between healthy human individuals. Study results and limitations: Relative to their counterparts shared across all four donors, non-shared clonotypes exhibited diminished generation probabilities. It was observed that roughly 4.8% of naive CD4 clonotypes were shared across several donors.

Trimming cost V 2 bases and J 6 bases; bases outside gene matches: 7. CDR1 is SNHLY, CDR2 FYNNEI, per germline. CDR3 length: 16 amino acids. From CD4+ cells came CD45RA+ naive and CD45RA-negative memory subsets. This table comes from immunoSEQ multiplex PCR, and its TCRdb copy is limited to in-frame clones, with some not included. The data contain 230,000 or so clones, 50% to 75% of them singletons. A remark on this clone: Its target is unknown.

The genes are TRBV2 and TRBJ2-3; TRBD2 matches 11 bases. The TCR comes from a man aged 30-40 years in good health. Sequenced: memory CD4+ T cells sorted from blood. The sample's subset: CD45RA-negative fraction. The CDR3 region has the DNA TGTGCCAGCAGTGAAAATAGCGGGAGGGCCCGGGATACGCAGTATTTT. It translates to CASSENSGRARDTQYF. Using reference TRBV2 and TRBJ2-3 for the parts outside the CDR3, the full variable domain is EPEVTQTPSHQVTQMGQEVILRCVPISNHLYFYWYRQILGQKVEFLVSFYNNEISEKSEIFDDQFSVERPDGSNFTLKIRSTKLEDSAMYFCASSENSGRARDTQYFGPGTRLTVL.